This passage covers 27 T cell receptor beta chains from one sample sequenced in a study of T cells in Graves' hyperthyroidism and ophthalmopathy. TCR beta CDR3 regions were amplified from RNA transcripts. An initial round of RT-PCR targeting the TCR CDR3 relied on the HTBI primer set. TCRdb reanalysed the multiplex PCR reads using MiXCR and keeps one entry per CDR3 protein. The repertoire includes 200,000 to 250,000 distinct CDR3 sequences, about 24% of them detected once, and approximately 32% sits in the top ten. Sequenced sample: blood. All receptors derive from a middle-aged woman with Graves' ophthalmopathy.

Ten or more counts support this clonotype. The V call is TRBV20-1, the J call TRBJ1-2; 12 bases line up with TRBD1. V was clipped by 1 base and J by 0 bases; unmatched bases: 15. The CDR3 sequence is 20 residues long. Germline lookup yields CDR1 DFQATT and CDR2 SNEGSKA (reference sequence). CDR3 sequence reads: CSARGTGTRDRGPANYGYTF. The CDR3 region has the DNA TGCAGTGCTAGAGGTACTGGGACCCGGGACAGGGGGCCTGCTAACTATGGCTACACCTTC.

About this clonotype: This could be a read error, since a much larger clone is one nucleotide away. The V call is TRBV5-1, the J call TRBJ2-7; 9 bases agree with TRBD2. The V and J ends lost 1 base and 7 bases, in that order; junction bases with no gene match: 12. This CDR3 has 16 amino acids. CDR1 is SGHRS, CDR2 YFSETQ, per germline. The CDR3 loop reads CASSLIGLASYNEQYF. DNA of the CDR3: TGCGCCAGCAGCTTGATTGGACTAGCGAGCTACAATGAGCAGTACTTC. Complete variable domain (other parts from reference TRBV5-1 and TRBJ2-7): KAGVTQTPRYLIKTRGQQVTLSCSPISGHRSVSWYQQTPGQGLQFLFEYFSETQRNKGNFPGRFSGRQFSNSRSEMNVSTLELGDSALYLCASSLIGLASYNEQYFGPGTRLTVT.

Many counts were recorded for this clonotype. The rearrangement links TRBV7-9 to TRBJ2-7; D is unresolved. Germline CDR1 is SEHNR and CDR2 is FQNEAQ (reference sequence). This CDR3 region has 12 residues. V lost 2 bases and J lost 2, with 4 bases in between. The DNA of the CDR3 is TGTGCCAGCAGCTTACATACCTACGAGCAGTACTTC. Translated, it gives CASSLHTYEQYF.

This clonotype was counted many times. The J gene is TRBJ2-7, the V gene TRBV28; TRBD1 matches at 9 bases. V lost 6 bases to trimming and J lost 0 bases; unmatched junction nucleotides: 15. This CDR3 is built from 18 residues. Germline V gives CDR1 MDHEN, CDR2 SYDVKM. The CDR3 bases are TGTGCCAGCAGCCCGGGACAGGGAGGGAGAGGGTACTCCTACGAGCAGTACTTC. Residues: CASSPGQGGRGYSYEQYF.

The chain recombines TRBV12-3 or TRBV12-4 with TRBJ2-7, with D tentatively TRBD1 (5 bases). V was pared by 6 bases and J by 2 bases, with 14 bases between. This CDR3 is built from 14 residues. The CDR3 reads CASSLDTAAYEQYF. Written as DNA, the CDR3 is TGTGCCAGCAGCCTGGACACCGCCGCCTACGAGCAGTACTTC.

This clonotype was observed at least ten times. The V call is TRBV5-1, the J call TRBJ2-5; 7 nucleotides match TRBD1. Per the germline V gene, CDR1 is SGHRS and CDR2 is YFSETQ. The V gene end was trimmed by 7 bases and the J gene end by 4 bases; junction bases not matched to a gene: 13. CDR3 length equals 15 residues. CDR3 nucleotides: TGCGCCAGCCGCCCCTCGGACAGGAGTGGAGAGACCCAGTACTTC. Its translation: CASRPSDRSGETQYF.

A word on this clonotype: Possible read error: a much larger clone is one base away. The chain is built from TRBV5-1 and TRBJ1-1; D possibly corresponds to TRBD1 (5 bases). CDR1 and CDR2 (germline): SGHRS, YFSETQ. Trimming took 6 bases from V and 6 from J, leaving 21 bases between them. The CDR3 is made up of 15 amino acids. DNA of the CDR3: TGCGCCAGCAATCCCCTGGGGACGTCTGTATCTGAAGCTTTCTTT. Its protein is CASNPLGTSVSEAFF.

Concerning this clonotype: A read error may produce the germline difference seen at one junction end. The chain uses TRBV6-5 and TRBJ1-2; no reliable D call. The CDR3 spans 11 residues. The germline gives CDR1 MNHEY, CDR2 SVGAGI. The DNA for the CDR3 is TGTGCCAGCAGTTCCCTCTATTGCTACACCTTC. Its translation: CASSSLYCYTF.

This clonotype came up many times. This chain connects TRBV6-5 to TRBJ2-7, with a possible D match to TRBD2 (5 bases). This CDR3 comprises 16 residues. Germline V gives CDR1 MNHEY, CDR2 SVGAGI. With 0 bases removed from V and 0 bases from J, the gap between germline ends came to 12 bases. The CDR3 region has the DNA TGTGCCAGCAGTTACTCGGAGGACTTCAACTCCTACGAGCAGTACTTC. This codes for CASSYSEDFNSYEQYF.

This clonotype has at least ten counts. J is TRBJ2-7 and V is TRBV11-2, with D unclear. CDR1 is SGHAT and CDR2 is FQNNGV in the germline V gene. The CDR3 extends over 15 amino acids. The V gene lost 2 bases and the J gene lost 4 bases, with 15 bases spanning the gap. In nucleotides, the CDR3 is TGTGCCAGCAGCTTATCTCTTGTCAGAGCATACGAGCAGTACTTC. Protein product: CASSLSLVRAYEQYF.

This clonotype has a handful of counts. The rearrangement joins TRBV6-1 to TRBJ1-1, with 7 bases lining up with TRBD1. Germline trimming cut 5 bases from V and 3 bases from J; bases unmatched to any gene: 15. This CDR3 region has 17 residues. The germline gives CDR1 MNHNS, CDR2 SASEGT. The CDR3 loop is CASSRSRQGARDTEAFF. The CDR3 bases are TGTGCCAGCAGTCGATCCAGACAGGGTGCAAGGGACACTGAAGCTTTCTTT.

This clonotype was observed a single time. With a much larger clone just one base away, this may be a read error. This rearrangement joins TRBV7-6 to TRBJ2-2; D perhaps matches TRBD2 (6 bases). CDR1 is SGHVS, CDR2 FNYEAQ, per germline. The CDR3 extends over 15 amino acids. CDR3 region: CDSSSSGSGTGELFF. The CDR3 DNA is TGTGACAGCAGCTCTTCCGGGAGTGGCACCGGGGAGCTGTTTTTT.

This clonotype was picked up a small number of times. The rearrangement uses TRBV15 and TRBJ2-7; D possibly corresponds to TRBD2 (6 bases). V was trimmed by 3 bases and J by 4 bases, leaving 13 bases between them. The CDR3 sequence is 14 residues long. From germline, CDR1 is LNHNV and CDR2 YYDKDF (reference sequence). CDR3 sequence reads: CATSSAGSLYEQYF. In DNA, the CDR3 is TGTGCCACCAGCAGTGCGGGATCCTTATACGAGCAGTACTTC.

This clonotype occurred many times. The V and J genes are TRBV18 and TRBJ1-5; TRBD1 matches 8 bases. Losses at the gene ends were 2 bases for V and 7 bases for J; bases not matched to a gene: 10. The CDR3 contains 16 residues. CDR1 is KGHSH and CDR2 is LQKENI in the germline V gene. CDR3 protein: CASSPNSRGQGQPQHF. The CDR3 DNA sequence: TGTGCCAGCTCACCAAACTCCAGGGGGCAAGGGCAGCCCCAGCATTTT. The full variable domain, in which reference TRBV18 and TRBJ1-5 provide the parts outside the CDR3, is NAGVMQNPRHLVRRRGQEARLRCSPMKGHSHVYWYRQLPEEGLKFMVYLQKENIIDESGMPKERFSAEFPKEGPSILRIQQVVRGDSAAYFCASSPNSRGQGQPQHFGDGTRLSIL.

About this clonotype itself: Because the CDR3 is missing its conserved closing phenylalanine or tryptophan, this is likely a read error. The DNA is left out, because the CDR3 cannot be placed on it with certainty; the CDR3 is given as TCRdb lists it. This rearrangement joins TRBV29-1 to TRBJ1-2; TRBD1, as called in the table, went unchecked against the DNA. CDR1 SQVTM and CDR2 ANQGSEA come from the germline V gene. The CDR3 is 10 residues long, counting both termini. This CDR3 reads CSVVPGSHTL.

This clonotype was counted ten times or more. CDR3 nucleotides: TGTGCCAGTACGTCCCGACAGAGCTATGGCTACACCTTC. Translating it yields CASTSRQSYGYTF. The chain joins TRBV19 to TRBJ1-2; D may be TRBD1 (5 bases). The germline CDR1 and CDR2 sequences are LNHDA and SQIVND (reference sequence). This CDR3 is built from 13 residues. Trimming shortened V by 7 bases and J by 4 bases, and 13 bases separated the two germline ends.

Ten or more counts support this clonotype. CDR3 in DNA: TGTGCCAGCACCCCCGGAAACTCCTACGAGCAGTACTTC. Translation: CASTPGNSYEQYF. The rearrangement uses TRBV7-2 and TRBJ2-7, with D unclear. The CDR3 covers 13 residues. The ends were cut back, 7 bases at V and 0 bases at J, with 10 bases in the middle. Germline CDR1 SGHTA, CDR2 FQGNSA.

J is TRBJ2-2 and V is TRBV12-3 or TRBV12-4, with 12 bases identical to TRBD2. The CDR3 is 16 residues long. Losses at the gene ends were 4 bases for V and 6 bases for J; bases not matched to a gene: 6. The CDR3 DNA reads as TGTGCCAGCAGTTGGGCTAGCGGGAGGGTCGCCGGGGAGCTGTTTTTT. Protein product: CASSWASGRVAGELFF.

There are many counts of this clonotype. The chain has TRBV7-2 and TRBJ2-2, with 10 bases lining up with TRBD2. Losses at the gene ends were 5 bases for V and 5 bases for J; bases not matched to a gene: 5. This CDR3 has 15 residues. The germline CDR1 and CDR2 sequences are SGHTA and FQGNSA. CDR3 in DNA: TGTGCCAGCAGCACGAGCGGGAGGGCGACCGGGGAGCTGTTTTTT. Residues: CASSTSGRATGELFF.

This clonotype was recorded many times. The gene calls are TRBV28 and TRBJ1-2; no definite D call. The CDR3 has 12 residues. Trimming left V 3 bases short and J 8 bases short, with 10 bases between. Germline-derived CDR1 and CDR2 are MDHEN and SYDVKM. In DNA, the CDR3 is TGTGCCAGCAGTTTGGGTTCTCGGGGCTACACCTTC. It codes for CASSLGSRGYTF.

Many counts were recorded for this clonotype. The chain recombines TRBV5-6 with TRBJ2-7; D is perhaps TRBD2 (7 bases). Germline values: CDR1 SGHDT, CDR2 YYEEEE. CDR3 length equals 15 residues. Trimming pared 0 bases from V and 3 bases from J, leaving 13 bases between. For the CDR3, the DNA is TGTGCCAGCAGCTTGGCGGGGGGACACTACTACGAGCAGTACTTC. Translating it yields CASSLAGGHYYEQYF.

This clonotype came up many times. V and J are TRBV30 and TRBJ2-5; possibly TRBD2 for D (5 bases). Germline V CDR1 and CDR2: GTSNPN, SVGIG (reference sequence). The V end lost 2 bases, the J end lost 6 bases, and 10 bases lay between the germline ends. CDR3 length: 12 amino acids. The CDR3 loop reads CAWSIQRQTQYF. CDR3 bases: TGTGCCTGGAGTATTCAGCGGCAGACCCAGTACTTC.

The J gene is TRBJ2-7, the V gene TRBV11-2, with 7 bases lining up with TRBD1. The J call may be in error: the DNA end matches TRBJ2-1 better. This CDR3 has 16 amino acids. CDR1 and CDR2 from the germline V gene are SGHAT and FQNNGV. The CDR3 nucleotides are TGTGCCAGCAGCTTTACCGGGAAAGGGGGCTTGTACGAGCAGTTCTTC. As protein: CASSFTGKGGLYEQFF.

A word on this clonotype: Because the CDR3 is missing its conserved closing phenylalanine or tryptophan, this is likely a read error. The V and J genes are TRBV6-2 or TRBV6-3 and TRBJ2-2, with 7 bases matching TRBD1. V lost 2 bases, J lost 2 bases, and 14 bases stayed unmatched. This CDR3 comprises 19 residues. The germline V gene encodes CDR1 MNHEY and CDR2 SVGEGT. The CDR3 sequence is CASSYPETGQAGNTGELFL. The CDR3, as DNA: TGTGCCAGCAGTTACCCGGAAACAGGACAGGCCGGCAACACCGGGGAGCTGTTTCTT.

The sample holds many counts of this clonotype. The gene calls are TRBV5-1 and TRBJ2-2; no reliable D call. The CDR3 totals 13 residues. Trimming took off 5 bases at V and 3 bases at J, with 8 bases between the two ends. Germline CDR1 and CDR2: SGHRS and YFSETQ. The DNA for the CDR3 is TGCGCCAGCAGGGTAACCTACACCGGGGAGCTGTTTTTT. Protein product: CASRVTYTGELFF.

This clonotype was found many times. This rearrangement joins TRBV29-1 to TRBJ1-2; D not certain. V lost 2 bases and J 4 bases, leaving 8 bases between the germline ends. Germline lookup yields CDR1 SQVTM and CDR2 ANQGSEA. There are 12 residues in the CDR3. The DNA for the CDR3 is TGCAGCGTTGAACAGAACTTCTATGGCTACACCTTC. This encodes CSVEQNFYGYTF.

This clonotype was counted many times. This chain links TRBV28 with TRBJ2-5, with TRBD2 identical over 9 bases. With V trimmed by 5 bases and J by 7 bases, 8 bases remained unmatched. The CDR3 loop spans 14 amino acids. Germline V gene data show CDR1 as MDHEN and CDR2 as SYDVKM. CDR3 sequence reads: CASSLAGPWGTQYF. The CDR3 nucleotides are TGTGCCAGCAGTCTAGCGGGACCCTGGGGGACCCAGTACTTC.